Below, 31 T cell receptor beta chains from the same sample are listed, as sequenced in a study of spatial heterogeneity in lung cancer. TCRdb reprocessed the 5' RACE reads with MiXCR, giving one entry per CDR3 protein. The table records tens of thousands of distinct CDR3 sequences, 7.5% to 10% of them present only once. Time point specified: sample taken at primary tumor resection. Unsorted samples of tumor, nontumor lung or frozen PBMC had their whole RNA sequenced. The material sequenced was PBMCs, taken at surgery. The receptors shown here come from a male donor with early-stage non-small cell lung cancer.

This clonotype was recorded many times. V gene TRBV3-1 combines with J gene TRBJ1-6; D gene ambiguous. CDR1 and CDR2 from the germline V gene are LGHDT and YNNKEL (reference sequence). CDR3 length equals 15 residues. The V end was cut by 4 bases, the J end by 8 bases, with 15 bases between. CDR3 in amino acids: CASSLVRADYSPLHF. As DNA, the CDR3 is TGTGCCAGCAGCCTCGTTCGGGCAGACTATTCACCCCTCCACTTT.

CDR3 in amino acids: CSARDSAARRHEQYF. The DNA of the CDR3 is TGCAGTGCTAGAGACTCAGCGGCAAGGAGACACGAGCAGTACTTC. V gene TRBV20-1 combines with J gene TRBJ2-7; possibly TRBD2 for D (5 bases). Trimming left V 0 bases short and J 5 bases short, with 17 bases between. Germline V gives CDR1 DFQATT, CDR2 SNEGSKA (reference sequence). CDR3 size: 15 residues.

This clonotype was recorded a few times. This chain joins TRBV10-3 and TRBJ2-7; 9 bases fit TRBD1. After removal of 6 bases from V and 5 bases from J, the junction contained 8 bases not matched to a gene. There are 14 residues in the CDR3. The germline CDR1 and CDR2 sequences are ENHRY and SYGVKD. CDR3 sequence: CAIRGTGFGDEQYF. DNA of the CDR3: TGTGCCATCAGGGGGACAGGGTTCGGCGACGAGCAGTACTTC.

The chain links TRBV5-5 to TRBJ2-3, with D tentatively TRBD2 (6 bases). Trimming cost V 1 base and J 2 bases, with 14 bases left between them. This CDR3 has 16 amino acids. The germline gives CDR1 SGHKS, CDR2 YYEKEE (reference sequence). CDR3 coding DNA: TGTGCCAGCAGCTTGATCCGGGGGAGAACCACAGATACGCAGTATTTT. As protein: CASSLIRGRTTDTQYF.

This clonotype was observed at least ten times. The chain is built from TRBV7-8 and TRBJ1-5, with a possible D match to TRBD1 (5 bases). Germline values: CDR1 SGHVS, CDR2 FQNEAQ. V shed 0 bases and J shed 2 bases, with 5 bases lying between them. This CDR3 is 14 amino acids long. The chain's CDR3 is CASSLAGGNQPQHF. In DNA form, the CDR3 reads TGTGCCAGCAGCTTAGCAGGGGGCAATCAGCCCCAGCATTTT.

This clonotype was observed a few times. The gene calls are TRBV4-3 and TRBJ1-1, with D perhaps TRBD1 (5 bases). The V and J ends lost 1 base and 1 base respectively, with 10 bases between them. The CDR3 sequence is 15 residues long. Germline V CDR1 and CDR2: LGHNA, YSLEER. The CDR3 loop is CASSQGEGANTEAFF. In nucleotides, the CDR3 is TGCGCCAGCAGCCAAGGGGAAGGGGCGAACACTGAAGCTTTCTTT.

This clonotype was recorded a few times. The junction departs from germline at one end; a sequencing error may be responsible. J is TRBJ2-1 and V is TRBV30; no firm D call. Germline V gene data show CDR1 as GTSNPN and CDR2 as SVGIG (reference sequence). The CDR3 sequence is 12 residues long. CDR3: CAWTPAGPERFF. CDR3 sequence (DNA): TGTGCCTGGACTCCGGCAGGCCCTGAGCGGTTCTTC.

This clonotype was detected only once. The rearrangement uses TRBV7-2 and TRBJ2-5, with D perhaps matching TRBD1 or TRBD2 (5 bases each). There are 13 residues in the CDR3. Germline V lookup: CDR1 SGHTA, CDR2 FQGNSA. V was pared by 2 bases and J by 5 bases, with 9 bases between. The CDR3 loop is CASSLPWGETQYF. The DNA for the CDR3 is TGTGCCAGCAGCTTACCCTGGGGGGAGACCCAGTACTTC. Full variable domain (outside the CDR3, taken from reference TRBV7-2 and TRBJ2-5): GAGVSQSPSNKVTEKGKDVELRCDPISGHTALYWYRQSLGQGLEFLIYFQGNSAPDKSGLPSDRFSAERTGGSVSTLTIQRTQQEDSAVYLCASSLPWGETQYFGPGTRLLVL.

In its sample, this clonotype was seen a few times. The rearrangement joins TRBV6-4 to TRBJ2-1, with 8 bases matching TRBD2. The CDR3 contains 15 residues. Trimming at V came to 3 bases and at J to 5 bases, leaving 6 bases not matched to a gene. Germline assignment: CDR1 MRHNA and CDR2 SNTAGT. The CDR3 DNA follows: TGTGCCAGCAGTGATGTTGGCGGGGGGCACAATGAGCAGTTCTTC. It yields the protein CASSDVGGGHNEQFF.

The V and J genes are TRBV4-2 and TRBJ2-1; no definite D call. The germline V and J ends were trimmed by 4 bases and 4 bases, with 8 bases remaining between them. The CDR3 covers 13 residues. Looked up from germline, CDR1 is LGHNA and CDR2 is YNFKEQ. The CDR3 reads CASSRRDYNEQFF. The CDR3 nucleotides are TGTGCCAGCAGCCGAAGGGATTACAATGAGCAGTTCTTC.

Ten or more counts support this clonotype. This chain joins TRBV24-1 and TRBJ2-3; no clear D gene. The germline V gene has CDR1 KGHDR and CDR2 SFDVKD. Deletions cut 5 bases from V and 2 bases from J, with 10 bases between. The CDR3 consists of 14 residues. The CDR3 DNA follows: TGTGCCACCAGTGCCATACAAGACACAGATACGCAGTATTTT. Its translation: CATSAIQDTDTQYF.

There are many counts of this clonotype. The chain links TRBV7-7 to TRBJ1-6, with no clear D. CDR1 is SSHAT, CDR2 FNYEAQ, per germline (reference sequence). V was pared by 1 base and J by 10 bases, with 8 bases between. CDR3 length: 13 residues. The CDR3 sequence: CASSLELGSPLHF. In DNA form, the CDR3 reads TGTGCCAGCAGCTTAGAGCTGGGCTCACCCCTCCACTTT.

Only a few counts were recorded for this clonotype. The genes are TRBV18 and TRBJ2-2; D may be TRBD1 or TRBD2 (5 bases each). Germline V gene data show CDR1 as KGHSH and CDR2 as LQKENI. Trimming took off 2 bases at V and 0 bases at J, with 7 bases between the two ends. The CDR3 totals 15 residues. The CDR3 bases are TGTGCCAGCTCACCAGGGGGATCGAACACCGGGGAGCTGTTTTTT. This codes for CASSPGGSNTGELFF.

The sample holds many counts of this clonotype. The chain carries TRBV10-3 and TRBJ1-3, with D uncertain. V dropped 10 bases and J dropped 0 bases, with 7 bases sitting between them. Germline-derived CDR1 and CDR2 are ENHRY and SYGVKD. The CDR3 covers 12 residues. The CDR3 is CATGDSGNTIYF. The CDR3 nucleotides read TGTGCCACCGGCGACTCTGGAAACACCATATATTTT.

This clonotype was picked up many times. The V gene is TRBV21-1, the J gene TRBJ2-3. TRBV21-1 is shown as a pseudogene. CDR3 length: 16 residues. CDR3 DNA sequence: TGTGCCAGCAGCAAAGAAAGGCAGGCTAGCACAGATACGCAGTATTTT. This translates into CASSKERQASTDTQYF.

This clonotype appeared a few times. The chain recombines TRBV10-3 with TRBJ1-1; no clear D gene. Germline CDR1 is ENHRY and CDR2 is SYGVKD. Deletions cut 0 bases from V and 4 bases from J, with 9 bases between. CDR3 length equals 14 residues. The CDR3 protein is CAISESRGATEAFF. CDR3 coding DNA: TGTGCCATCAGTGAGTCCCGAGGAGCCACTGAAGCTTTCTTT.

This clonotype has only a few counts. The V call is TRBV5-1, the J call TRBJ1-1; D is unclear. Germline CDR1 reads SGHRS; CDR2 reads YFSETQ. This CDR3 has 13 amino acids. Between the trimmed V and J ends, which lost 4 bases and 1 base, there was a span of 8 bases. The CDR3 coding sequence is TGCGCCAGCAGCCAGGACTGGAACACTGAAGCTTTCTTT. Amino acids: CASSQDWNTEAFF.

The sample holds a few counts of this clonotype. The chain uses TRBV29-1 and TRBJ2-7; D is perhaps TRBD1 or TRBD2 (5 bases each). CDR3 length: 11 amino acids. Germline CDR1 reads SQVTM; CDR2 reads ANQGSEA. V lost 6 bases to trimming and J lost 4 bases, with 10 bases between them. The DNA for the CDR3 is TGCAGCGTCCTGGGACCTTACGAGCAGTACTTC. Its translation is CSVLGPYEQYF.

This chain uses TRBV5-1 with TRBJ2-1; a weak D match, TRBD1 (6 bases). This CDR3 region has 16 residues. The germline V gene encodes CDR1 SGHRS and CDR2 YFSETQ. The V end was cut by 4 bases, the J end by 6 bases, with 20 bases between. The CDR3 region is CASSPDRARGGNEQFF. DNA for the CDR3: TGCGCCAGCAGCCCGGACAGAGCGAGAGGGGGCAATGAGCAGTTCTTC.

This chain uses TRBV10-3 with TRBJ2-6; TRBD1 or TRBD2 may be the D gene (5 bases each). CDR1 and CDR2 (germline): ENHRY, SYGVKD. The CDR3 has 15 residues. The germline V and J ends were trimmed by 8 bases and 0 bases, with 11 bases remaining between them. The CDR3 DNA is TGTGCCATCCGAGGGGCAGACTCTGGGGCCAACGTCCTGACTTTC. This sequence encodes CAIRGADSGANVLTF.

This clonotype was seen repeatedly, ten times or more. The chain has TRBV9 and TRBJ1-5; 9 positions match TRBD1. The germline CDR1 and CDR2 sequences are SGDLS and YYNGEE. The ends lost 4 bases at V and 7 bases at J; junction bases unmatched: 6. The CDR3 contains 14 residues. The CDR3 sequence is CASSLTGGSQPQHF. DNA of the CDR3: TGTGCCAGCAGCCTCACAGGGGGCAGCCAGCCCCAGCATTTT.

This clonotype was picked up a small number of times. The chain combines TRBV7-2 with TRBJ2-3; D is undetermined. CDR1 is SGHTA and CDR2 is FQGNSA in the germline V gene. The CDR3 has 15 residues. V lost 5 bases to trimming and J lost 4 bases, with 16 bases between them. The CDR3 sequence: CASSTTGAGADTQYF. CDR3 DNA: TGTGCCAGCAGCACAACCGGAGCAGGCGCAGATACGCAGTATTTT.

This clonotype was recorded at least ten times. This rearrangement joins TRBV4-3 to TRBJ1-2, with 8 positions matching TRBD1. V lost 3 bases, J lost 7 bases, and 13 bases stayed unmatched. The CDR3 length is 16 residues. In germline, CDR1 is LGHNA, CDR2 YSLEER. The CDR3 coding sequence is TGCGCCAGCAGCCAGCGCCTAACGACAGGGGCGGGTGGCTACACCTTC. It specifies CASSQRLTTGAGGYTF.

The V gene is TRBV6-6, the J gene TRBJ2-5; 9 bases match TRBD2. The trim removed 0 bases at V and 5 bases at J, leaving 10 bases unmatched. The CDR3 is 17 amino acids. Per germline, CDR1 MNHNY and CDR2 SVGAGI (reference sequence). The CDR3 DNA reads as TGTGCCAGCAGTTACTCTCCCAGCGGGGGGCAGGATGAGACCCAGTACTTC. This translates into CASSYSPSGGQDETQYF.

At least ten counts were recorded for this clonotype. This chain connects TRBV5-4 to TRBJ2-3, with D tentatively TRBD2 (6 bases). V shed 1 base and J shed 2 bases, with 11 bases lying between them. This CDR3 is 15 amino acids long. Germline V gives CDR1 SGHNT, CDR2 YYREEE (reference sequence). Written as DNA, the CDR3 is TGTGCCAGCAGCTTGCTGGGGGGTCCCACAGATACGCAGTATTTT. This translates into CASSLLGGPTDTQYF. The variable domain in full, with the rest retrieved from reference TRBV5-4 and TRBJ2-3, is ETGVTQSPTHLIKTRGQQVTLRCSSQSGHNTVSWYQQALGQGPQFIFQYYREEENGRGNFPPRFSGLQFPNYSSELNVNALELDDSALYLCASSLLGGPTDTQYFGPGTRLTVL.

In this sample, this clonotype turned up a few times. This rearrangement joins TRBV5-1 to TRBJ2-3, with 9 bases aligning to TRBD1. Trimming took 5 bases from V and 2 from J; bases not matched to a gene: 3. CDR1 is SGHRS, CDR2 YFSETQ, per germline. The CDR3 covers 14 residues. In nucleotides, the CDR3 is TGCGCCAGCAGAAGGACAGGGGTCACAGATACGCAGTATTTT. This encodes CASRRTGVTDTQYF.

The CDR3 DNA is TGCAGCGTTGGGGAGAACCAAGGGGAAAAACTGTTTTTT. Translated, it gives CSVGENQGEKLFF. The chain employs TRBV29-1 and TRBJ1-4; no clear D gene. The CDR3 is 13 amino acids. Per germline, CDR1 SQVTM and CDR2 ANQGSEA. Trimming removed 4 bases from V and 8 bases from J, with 14 bases in between.

V is TRBV7-2 and J is TRBJ2-2, with TRBD2 matching over 12 bases. CDR3 length: 17 amino acids. The junction had 13 bases not matched to a gene; V was cut back by 4 bases and J by 10 bases. Germline-derived CDR1 and CDR2 are SGHTA and FQGNSA. As DNA, the CDR3 is TGTGCCAGCAGCTCCATACCGGGACTAGCGGGTGCCTCGGAGCTGTTTTTT. It encodes CASSSIPGLAGASELFF.

The chain couples TRBV20-1 to TRBJ1-5; 7 bases map to TRBD1. V lost 4 bases to trimming and J lost 4 bases; unmatched junction nucleotides: 10. This CDR3 spans 15 amino acids. CDR1 DFQATT and CDR2 SNEGSKA come from the germline V gene (reference sequence). CDR3 region: CSANSWGDRNQPQHF. In DNA, the CDR3 is TGCAGTGCTAATTCCTGGGGGGACAGAAATCAGCCCCAGCATTTT.

The V gene is TRBV27, the J gene TRBJ1-5; D is possibly TRBD1 (5 bases). Germline CDR1 and CDR2: MNHEY and SMNVEV (reference sequence). V was shortened by 2 bases and J by 6 bases, with 14 bases between the two germline ends. The CDR3 loop spans 15 amino acids. The CDR3 bases are TGTGCCAGCAGTTTAAGATCAGGGCGCGGTCAGCCCCAGCATTTT. Amino acid sequence: CASSLRSGRGQPQHF.

This clonotype was recorded a few times. This chain joins TRBV11-2 and TRBJ1-2; maybe TRBD1 (5 bases). The germline V gene has CDR1 SGHAT and CDR2 FQNNGV. The CDR3 loop spans 14 amino acids. Trimming removed 5 bases from V and 8 bases from J, with 18 bases in between. DNA of the CDR3: TGTGCCAGCAGCATGGGGACTCGCGAGCAAGGCTACACCTTC. It codes for CASSMGTREQGYTF.